The 21 T cell receptor beta chains given below trace back to one sample, sequenced in a study of shared clonotypes between healthy human individuals. Terminally differentiated effector memory CD45RA+ cells were left out of the naive CD8 fraction, which was CD45RO-negative and positively selected for CCR7. TCRdb's copy holds only in-frame clones and misses some; the assay was immunoSEQ multiplex PCR. Here the sample spans 660,000 or so clones, approximately 96% being singletons. The sample taken for sequencing was naive CD8+ T cells sorted from blood. The receptor set was obtained from a woman in her twenties or thirties in good health.

The gene calls are TRBV28 and TRBJ2-1; D is unresolved. The V and J ends lost 4 bases and 4 bases respectively, with 5 bases between them. The germline V gene has CDR1 MDHEN and CDR2 SYDVKM. The length of the CDR3 is 12 residues. CDR3 bases: TGTGCCAGCAGTTCAGAATACAATGAGCAGTTCTTC. This codes for CASSSEYNEQFF.

The chain couples TRBV6-1 to TRBJ2-7, with D tentatively TRBD1 or TRBD2 (5 bases each). Germline-derived CDR1 and CDR2 are MNHNS and SASEGT. V was clipped by 8 bases and J by 5 bases, with 22 bases between them. This CDR3 comprises 15 residues. Here the CDR3 DNA reads TGTGCCAGCCATATGAAACTGGGTGGGGGAAACGAGCAGTACTTC. It specifies CASHMKLGGGNEQYF.

The CDR3 region has the DNA TGTGCCTGGAGAGGACAGGGAATTTTTCCGGCTGAAAAACTGTTTTTT. This gives the protein CAWRGQGIFPAEKLFF. The genes are TRBV30 and TRBJ1-4, with 8 bases lining up with TRBD1. This CDR3 comprises 16 residues. The trim removed 3 bases at V and 7 bases at J, leaving 13 bases unmatched. Germline values: CDR1 GTSNPN, CDR2 SVGIG (reference sequence).

Concerning this clone: Other nucleotide sequences in the sample specify the same CDR3. The chain has TRBV27 and TRBJ2-1; D is undetermined. Germline CDR1 and CDR2: MNHEY and SMNVEV (reference sequence). Trimming removed 0 bases at V and 2 bases at J, with 2 bases between. The length of the CDR3 is 13 residues. CDR3 loop: CASSLSPYNEQFF. For the CDR3, the DNA is TGTGCCAGCAGTTTATCCCCCTACAATGAGCAGTTCTTC.

This clone was counted a single time. The V gene is TRBV30, the J gene TRBJ1-5; no clear D. Trimming took off 0 bases at V and 7 bases at J, with 16 bases between the two ends. This CDR3 is built from 15 residues. Germline V gene data show CDR1 as GTSNPN and CDR2 as SVGIG (reference sequence). The CDR3 DNA reads TGTGCCTGGAGTGTACTCCCAGGCCTGGGGCAGCCCCAGCATTTT. It is translated as CAWSVLPGLGQPQHF.

Concerning this clone itself: In the same sample, other DNA sequences code for this CDR3. The chain carries TRBV27 and TRBJ1-1; the match to TRBD1 covers 7 bases. Germline CDR1 and CDR2: MNHEY and SMNVEV (reference sequence). CDR3 length: 12 amino acids. Trimming took 6 bases from V and 4 from J; bases not matched to a gene: 2. CDR3 sequence reads: CASRQGGTEAFF. CDR3 in DNA: TGTGCCAGCAGGCAGGGGGGCACTGAAGCTTTCTTT.

This chain links TRBV28 with TRBJ2-2; D assignment may be TRBD1 or TRBD2 (5 bases each). V shed 5 bases and J shed 2 bases, with 12 bases lying between them. Germline CDR1 and CDR2: MDHEN and SYDVKM. The CDR3 covers 15 residues. CDR3 sequence reads: CASSAGTTNTGELFF. The CDR3 bases are TGTGCCAGCAGTGCCGGGACCACCAACACCGGGGAGCTGTTTTTT.

The CDR3 DNA sequence: TGTGCCAGCAGACCTACATTCGAATACTCTGGAAACACCATATATTTT. This translates into CASRPTFEYSGNTIYF. The chain recombines TRBV2 with TRBJ1-3; unclear D gene. The germline V gene has CDR1 SNHLY and CDR2 FYNNEI. Trimming pared 6 bases from V and 0 bases from J, leaving 15 bases between. The CDR3 is 16 amino acids.

The J gene is TRBJ2-7, the V gene TRBV21-1; the DNA was not used to check the table's D call, TRBD2. TRBV21-1 is tagged as a pseudogene. CDR3 length equals 14 residues. DNA for the CDR3: TGTGCCAGCAGCAATGGTGACGGAGACTACGAGCAGTACTTC. Translated, it gives CASSNGDGDYEQYF.

The chain carries TRBV7-9 and TRBJ2-5, with D possibly TRBD2 on 6 matching bases. This CDR3 is 14 amino acids long. V dropped 3 bases and J dropped 2 bases, with 10 bases sitting between them. Germline V gene lookup returns CDR1 SEHNR and CDR2 FQNEAQ (reference sequence). The chain's CDR3 is CASSFGGVQETQYF. CDR3 in DNA: TGTGCCAGCAGCTTCGGCGGGGTACAAGAGACCCAGTACTTC.

The chain is built from TRBV15 and TRBJ2-1, with 10 bases identical to TRBD2. This CDR3 contains 16 residues. J was trimmed by 6 bases and V by 0 bases; bases with no gene match: 5. CDR1 and CDR2 from the germline V gene are LNHNV and YYDKDF (reference sequence). The CDR3 sequence: CATSREQAGGGNEQFF. In DNA, the CDR3 is TGTGCCACCAGCAGAGAACAAGCGGGAGGGGGCAATGAGCAGTTCTTC.

The table lists this clone with a count of one. This CDR3 is also generated by other DNA sequences in the sample. The V gene is TRBV29-1, the J gene TRBJ2-3; unclear D gene. This CDR3 contains 12 residues. Trimming cost V 0 bases and J 3 bases, with 4 bases left between them. Germline V gene data show CDR1 as SQVTM and CDR2 as ANQGSEA. The CDR3 loop reads CSVEDLTDTQYF. As DNA, the CDR3 is TGCAGCGTTGAAGATTTGACAGATACGCAGTATTTT.

The chain carries TRBV4-1 and TRBJ2-7, with 9 bases fitting TRBD2. The V and J ends lost 4 bases and 1 base, in that order; junction bases with no gene match: 8. The CDR3 length is 16 residues. CDR1 and CDR2 (germline): MGHRA, YSYEKL. CDR3 sequence (DNA): TGCGCCAGCAGCCTGCAGAGGACTAGCGAGTCCTACGAGCAGTACTTC. It translates to CASSLQRTSESYEQYF.

The rearrangement links TRBV27 to TRBJ2-5, with 9 bases fitting TRBD2. Losses at the gene ends were 4 bases for V and 4 bases for J; bases not matched to a gene: 10. The CDR3 spans 16 residues. CDR1 and CDR2 from the germline V gene are MNHEY and SMNVEV (reference sequence). CDR3 in DNA: TGTGCCAGCAGTTCTCGATTAGCGGGAGCGGGAGAGACCCAGTACTTC. Translation: CASSSRLAGAGETQYF.

This clone was recorded only once. The V call is TRBV11-2, the J call TRBJ1-4, with 10 bases identical to TRBD1. V was pared by 4 bases and J by 7 bases, with 12 bases of the junction left unmatched. CDR3 length: 17 residues. Germline assignment: CDR1 SGHAT and CDR2 FQNNGV. The CDR3 loop reads CASSWDRGLGVSEKLFF. CDR3 in DNA: TGTGCCAGCAGCTGGGACAGGGGCTTGGGTGTTTCTGAAAAACTGTTTTTT.

The rearrangement links TRBV29-1 to TRBJ2-1, with TRBD2 matching over 9 bases. With V trimmed by 0 bases and J by 4 bases, 7 bases remained unmatched. This CDR3 region has 16 residues. Germline V CDR1 and CDR2: SQVTM, ANQGSEA. The CDR3 bases are TGCAGCGTTGAAGATGCTAGCGGGACGCCATACAATGAGCAGTTCTTC. Amino acid sequence: CSVEDASGTPYNEQFF.

The chain employs TRBV10-2 and TRBJ2-7, with TRBD2 matching over 7 bases. The germline CDR1 and CDR2 sequences are WSHSY and SAAADI. The CDR3 covers 12 residues. V dropped 7 bases and J dropped 5; count of bases not matched to a gene: 5. This chain's CDR3 is CASNGGRNEQYF. The CDR3 nucleotides are TGCGCCAGCAACGGCGGGAGAAACGAGCAGTACTTC.

The chain has TRBV4-1 and TRBJ1-2, with D perhaps TRBD1 (5 bases). In germline, CDR1 is MGHRA, CDR2 YSYEKL. The CDR3 runs to 18 residues. Between the trimmed V and J ends, which lost 0 bases and 4 bases, there was a span of 21 bases. CDR3 sequence: CASSQDPISGGLGYGYTF. CDR3 bases: TGCGCCAGCAGCCAAGACCCCATCTCCGGGGGACTTGGCTATGGCTACACCTTC.

This sequence joins TRBV11-2 and TRBJ1-2; 8 bases are a match to TRBD1. The CDR3 is made up of 18 amino acids. Germline values: CDR1 SGHAT, CDR2 FQNNGV. V was clipped by 2 bases and J by 3 bases; unmatched bases: 14. The CDR3 sequence is CASSLYGQGAIGDYGYTF. The CDR3 region has the DNA TGTGCCAGCAGCTTATACGGACAGGGAGCGATTGGGGACTATGGCTACACCTTC.

The chain carries TRBV27 and TRBJ2-5; 9 bases line up with TRBD1. Germline assignment: CDR1 MNHEY and CDR2 SMNVEV (reference sequence). After removal of 3 bases from V and 1 base from J, the junction contained 3 bases not matched to a gene. There are 15 residues in the CDR3. The CDR3 DNA sequence: TGTGCCAGCAGTTTCACGGGACAGGGCCAAGAGACCCAGTACTTC. Translated, it gives CASSFTGQGQETQYF.

In regard to this clone: This CDR3 is also generated by other DNA sequences in the sample. The chain has TRBV7-9 and TRBJ2-7; D gene uncertain. This CDR3 is built from 12 residues. The germline V gene has CDR1 SEHNR and CDR2 FQNEAQ (reference sequence). Trimming cost V 4 bases and J 3 bases, with 7 bases left between them. CDR3 DNA sequence: TGTGCCAGCAGCTCGGACCGCTACGAGCAGTACTTC. The encoded protein is CASSSDRYEQYF.